This T cell receptor beta chain is drawn from a study of T-cell memory formation after mild COVID-19. Trimming stripped 4 bases from V and 2 bases from J, with 9 bases between. The CDR3 runs 13 residues. Germline V gives CDR1 SGHRS, CDR2 YFSETQ. TCRdb re-called the 5' RACE reads through MiXCR, storing one row per CDR3 protein. The sample shows around 200,000 distinct CDR3 sequences, less than 20% of them seen only once. The rearrangement joins TRBV5-1 to TRBJ2-5, with unresolved D. The clonotype originates from a man younger than 35 who had mild COVID-19 (a few samples of this study predate the infection). Cell type and time point are not known. The sample was PBMCs or a T cell subset sorted from them (not recorded which). The CDR3 is CASSQQPQETQYF. The CDR3 coding sequence is TGCGCCAGCAGCCAACAGCCACAAGAGACCCAGTACTTC.